The sequence of this T cell receptor (beta chain) was determined in a study of monozygotic twins with inflammatory bowel disease (dated by TCRdb to between 2018 and 2020). Background on the whole study: A total of some 30 monozygotic twin pairs were included in the full study, comprising nine German pairs (four IBD-concordant, five IBD-discordant) and 19 IBD-discordant Danish pairs. The search for disease-associated traits relied mainly on comparing, within discordant pairs, IBD patients with their genetically identical healthy co-twins. Each individual had, on average, about 151 000 unique TCRalpha sequences and 181 000 unique TCRbeta sequences available for analysis.

From each donor, a roughly 2.7 ml peripheral blood sample was collected into PAXgene tubes and kept at -80 degrees C. Total RNA was isolated from whole blood with the PAXgene blood miRNA kit on an automated QIAcube, without T cell sorting. Deep TCRalpha and TCRbeta repertoire profiling with unique molecular barcoding was performed on peripheral blood of monozygotic twin pairs concordant or discordant for inflammatory bowel disease. Smoking habits were recorded for all twin pairs, and individuals were classified as current, former or never smokers. Inclusive of the bounding cysteine and phenylalanine, the CDR3 is 17 residues long. No coding sequence is recorded. Per the germline V gene, SGHRS is the CDR1 and YFSETQ is the CDR2. Comments on this clonotype: The specificity of this receptor is unknown.

Library construction relied on 5' RACE. For each TCR library, approximately 3,700 ng of total RNA was used. cDNA was synthesized with SMARTScribe reverse transcriptase in eight separate reactions per sample. During cDNA synthesis, template switching introduced unique molecular identifiers that contained a 6-nucleotide sample barcode. Two nested PCRs of about 15 and 9 cycles amplified the TCRalpha and TCRbeta cDNA, and bead purification followed each PCR. Before amplification, the cDNA was treated with uracil DNA-glycosylase and purified using the QIAquick PCR purification kit. The second PCR added Illumina TruSeq-compatible adapters along with sample-specific barcodes. Library quality and concentration were checked on TapeStation and Qubit, and libraries were pooled at about 5 ng each. Sequencing of the pooled libraries was done on an Illumina HiSeq2500 single-index Rapid Run using custom sequencing primers and 2 x 100 bp reads. The published analysis was carried out like this. MiGEC version 1.2.6 was used for UMI-based consensus assembly, which corrected PCR and sequencing errors. MiXCR version 2.1.1 handled V(D)J alignment, clonotype assembly and CDR3 extraction. Normalisation of gene usage, clonotype sharing and MAIT/NKT TCR abundance was achieved by analysing the top 1000, 10 000 and 20 000 clonotypes per sample. Diversity was computed as the inverse Simpson index with the vegan R package after downsampling to 27 000 UMIs. Statistical testing used paired Mann-Whitney U tests on the discordant twin pairs and applied Benjamini-Hochberg correction for multiple testing. Reads reprocessed by TCRdb are summarized as one entry per CDR3 protein sequence, and DNA is absent. The V and J calls, along with clone size, are taken from TCRdb and not from the paper's own processing. The sample's own table lists approximately 400,000 distinct CDR3 sequences. Clones ranked in the top ten supply 2% to 2.5% of the sample.

General findings and caveats noted by the study authors: Background noise and inter-individual variability may have been introduced into the repertoires by the differing immunosuppressive treatments among patients. Concordant and discordant twins showed no difference in repertoire similarity, possibly because of limited statistical power. The results gave no support for a single strong signal or clonotype linked to IBD. Distinction between different T cell subtypes could not be achieved in the analysis. TCRbeta repertoire diversity, by inverse Simpson index, was decreased in IBD patients compared with their healthy co-twins. Compared with healthy twins, IBD patients had fewer clonotypes in common with other individuals, a difference most pronounced in patients showing signs of disease activity.

Rearrangement joined TRBV5-1 to TRBJ1-2. The specimen was blood. This sequence originates from a human donor with ulcerative colitis or Crohn's disease, or a healthy co-twin of an affected twin (not recorded which). Here the CDR3 is given as CASSLGVGEGLSYGYTF.